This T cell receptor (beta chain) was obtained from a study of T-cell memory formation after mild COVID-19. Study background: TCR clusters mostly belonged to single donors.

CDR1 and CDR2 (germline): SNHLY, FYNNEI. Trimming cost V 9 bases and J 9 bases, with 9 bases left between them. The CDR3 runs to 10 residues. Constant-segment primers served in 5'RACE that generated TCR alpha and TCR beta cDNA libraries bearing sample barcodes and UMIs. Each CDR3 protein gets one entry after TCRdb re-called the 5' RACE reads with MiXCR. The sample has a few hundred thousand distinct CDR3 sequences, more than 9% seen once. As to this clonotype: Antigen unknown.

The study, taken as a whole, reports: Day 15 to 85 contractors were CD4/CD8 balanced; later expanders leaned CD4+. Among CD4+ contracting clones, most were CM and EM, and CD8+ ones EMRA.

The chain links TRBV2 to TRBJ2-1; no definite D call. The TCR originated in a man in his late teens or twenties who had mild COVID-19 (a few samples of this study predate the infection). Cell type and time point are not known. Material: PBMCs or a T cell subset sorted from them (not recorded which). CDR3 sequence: CARAVSEQFF. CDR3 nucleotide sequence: TGTGCCAGGGCGGTATCTGAGCAGTTCTTC. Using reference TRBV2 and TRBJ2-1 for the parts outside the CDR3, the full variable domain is EPEVTQTPSHQVTQMGQEVILRCVPISNHLYFYWYRQILGQKVEFLVSFYNNEISEKSEIFDDQFSVERPDGSNFTLKIRSTKLEDSAMYFCARAVSEQFFGPGTRLTVL.